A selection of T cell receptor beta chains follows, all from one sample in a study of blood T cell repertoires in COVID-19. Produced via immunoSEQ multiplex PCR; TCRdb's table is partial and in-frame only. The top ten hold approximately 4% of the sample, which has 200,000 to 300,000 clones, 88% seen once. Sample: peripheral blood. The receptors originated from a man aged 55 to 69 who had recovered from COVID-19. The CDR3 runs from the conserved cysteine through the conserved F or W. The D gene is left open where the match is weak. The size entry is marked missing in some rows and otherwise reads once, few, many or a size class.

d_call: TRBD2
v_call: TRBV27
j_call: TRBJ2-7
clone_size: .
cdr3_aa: CASSSAPLAGGILYEQYF
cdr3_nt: TGTGCCAGCAGTTCGGCTCCACTAGCGGGGGGGATTCTCTACGAGCAGTACTTC

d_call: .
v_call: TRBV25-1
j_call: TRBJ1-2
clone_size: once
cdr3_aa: CASSEFTMTGSHGYTF
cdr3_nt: TGTGCCAGCAGTGAATTTACCATGACAGGCTCACATGGCTACACCTTC

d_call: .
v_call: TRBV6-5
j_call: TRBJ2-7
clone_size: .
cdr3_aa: CASSSNGIYEQYF
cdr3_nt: TGTGCCAGCAGTTCGAACGGGATCTACGAGCAGTACTTC

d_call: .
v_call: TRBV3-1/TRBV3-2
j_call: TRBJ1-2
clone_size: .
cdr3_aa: CASSLWGGNYGYTF
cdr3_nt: TGTGCCAGCAGCCTTTGGGGGGGAAACTATGGCTACACCTTC

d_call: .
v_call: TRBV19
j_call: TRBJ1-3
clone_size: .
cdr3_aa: CASRSDSGNTIYF
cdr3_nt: TGTGCCAGTAGGTCAGACTCTGGAAACACCATATATTTT

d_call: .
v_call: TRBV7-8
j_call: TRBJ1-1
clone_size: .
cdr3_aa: CASSPGGSEAFF
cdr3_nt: TGTGCCAGCAGCCCCGGGGGGAGTGAAGCTTTCTTT

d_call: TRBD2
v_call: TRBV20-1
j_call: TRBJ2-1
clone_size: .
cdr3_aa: CSASEMVAGGGQFF
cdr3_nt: TGCAGTGCTAGTGAAATGGTAGCGGGGGGTGGGCAGTTCTTC

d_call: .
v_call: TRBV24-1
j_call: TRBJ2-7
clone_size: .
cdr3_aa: CATSDTSGTSYEQYF
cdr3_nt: TGTGCCACCAGTGACACCTCAGGTACGTCCTACGAGCAGTACTTC

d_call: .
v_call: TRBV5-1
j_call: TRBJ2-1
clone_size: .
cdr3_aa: CASSLATRSGDNEQFF
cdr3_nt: TGCGCCAGCAGCTTGGCAACCCGGTCGGGGGACAATGAGCAGTTCTTC

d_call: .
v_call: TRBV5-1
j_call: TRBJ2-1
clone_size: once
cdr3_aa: CASSSDSGGGEQFF
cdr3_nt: TGCGCCAGCAGCTCGGATAGCGGAGGCGGTGAGCAGTTCTTC

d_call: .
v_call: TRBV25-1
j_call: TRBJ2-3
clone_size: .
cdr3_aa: CASSDRGSGTDTQYF
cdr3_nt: TGTGCCAGCAGTGACAGGGGATCCGGCACAGATACGCAGTATTTT

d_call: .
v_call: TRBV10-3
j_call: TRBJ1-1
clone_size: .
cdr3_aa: CAISDLTGNTEAFF
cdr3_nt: TGTGCCATCAGTGATCTGACGGGGAACACTGAAGCTTTCTTT

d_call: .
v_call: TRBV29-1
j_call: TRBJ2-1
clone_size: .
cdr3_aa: CSVVSYNEQFF
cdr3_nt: TGCAGCGTTGTATCCTACAATGAGCAGTTCTTC